Presented here are 13 T cell receptor beta chains from one specimen sequenced in a study of T-cell memory formation after mild COVID-19. TCRdb ran MiXCR on the 5' RACE reads and lists one entry per CDR3 protein. The table includes 250,000 to 300,000 distinct CDR3 sequences, around 15% detected once. Sequencing used PBMCs or a T cell subset sorted from them (not recorded which). All receptors come from a man aged 18 to 29 who had mild COVID-19 (a few samples of this study predate the infection). Cell type and time point are not known.

The V call is TRBV7-2, the J call TRBJ1-2, with D perhaps TRBD1 (5 bases). Trimming pared 7 bases from V and 7 bases from J, leaving 22 bases between. The CDR3 has 15 residues. The V gene's germline CDR1 is SGHTA and CDR2 FQGNSA. CDR3 protein: CASNWEGRVRGGYTF. CDR3 bases: TGTGCCAGCAACTGGGAGGGGCGTGTAAGGGGTGGCTACACCTTC.

In this sample, this clonotype turned up many times. In DNA form, the CDR3 reads TGCAGTGCTAGTGCCGGACAGGGGGCGGATGGCTACACCTTC. This gives the protein CSASAGQGADGYTF. The chain joins TRBV20-1 to TRBJ1-2, with 11 bases aligning to TRBD1. Trimming at V came to 3 bases and at J to 6 bases, leaving 6 bases not matched to a gene. CDR1 is DFQATT and CDR2 is SNEGSKA in the germline V gene (reference sequence). The CDR3 is 14 residues long.

This chain links TRBV12-5 with TRBJ2-7, with D possibly TRBD1 on 6 matching bases. Germline lookup yields CDR1 LGHNT and CDR2 FRNRAP. The CDR3 spans 14 residues. The V and J ends lost 7 bases and 0 bases respectively, with 13 bases between them. CDR3 DNA sequence: TGTGCTAGTGCCCCACAGGGTCCCTCCTACGAGCAGTACTTC. It translates to CASAPQGPSYEQYF.

This clonotype was counted between two and nine times. The rearrangement joins TRBV11-2 to TRBJ1-1; D not resolved. V was pared by 5 bases and J by 3 bases, with 10 bases between. The CDR3 length is 13 residues. The germline V gene has CDR1 SGHAT and CDR2 FQNNGV. The DNA of the CDR3 is TGTGCCAGCAGCACGGAGGTTGACACTGAAGCTTTCTTT. Its translation is CASSTEVDTEAFF.

This sequence joins TRBV20-1 and TRBJ2-5, with D maybe TRBD2 (7 bases). Trimming removed 6 bases from V and 4 bases from J, with 12 bases in between. CDR3 length equals 12 residues. CDR1 is DFQATT, CDR2 SNEGSKA, per germline (reference sequence). CDR3 sequence (DNA): TGCAGTGCGCGGGGGCCGGGAGAGACCCAGTACTTC. This encodes CSARGPGETQYF.

This clonotype was recorded a few times. This chain uses TRBV4-3 with TRBJ2-1; 10 positions match TRBD1. The CDR3 runs 15 residues. From germline, CDR1 is LGHNA and CDR2 YSLEER. The junction had 4 bases not matched to a gene; V was cut back by 4 bases and J by 4 bases. The CDR3 sequence: CASSPGQGYYNEQFF. The CDR3 DNA reads as TGCGCCAGCAGCCCGGGACAGGGGTATTACAATGAGCAGTTCTTC.

This chain uses TRBV12-3 or TRBV12-4 with TRBJ1-5, with D unresolved. V gave up 2 bases and J gave up 3 bases, with 8 bases separating them. This CDR3 region has 14 residues. DNA of the CDR3: TGTGCCAGCAGTTTAACCGGATTCAATCAGCCCCAGCATTTT. Protein: CASSLTGFNQPQHF.

In its sample, this clonotype was seen a few times. The chain has TRBV29-1 and TRBJ2-5; 8 nucleotides match TRBD2. CDR3 size: 12 residues. Trimming removed 5 bases from V and 5 bases from J; junction bases left unmatched: 4. CDR1 SQVTM and CDR2 ANQGSEA come from the germline V gene. This CDR3 is CSVSGGAETQYF. As DNA, the CDR3 is TGCAGCGTTTCGGGGGGGGCGGAGACCCAGTACTTC.

A few counts support this clonotype. The gene calls are TRBV7-6 and TRBJ2-7, with D maybe TRBD2 (7 bases). Trimming took off 4 bases at V and 3 bases at J, with 13 bases between the two ends. This CDR3 contains 14 residues. Germline V gene sequence: CDR1 SGHVS, CDR2 FNYEAQ. The chain's CDR3 is CASSSGGQYYEQYF. As DNA, the CDR3 is TGTGCCAGCAGCTCCGGGGGGCAGTACTACGAGCAGTACTTC. The complete variable domain, with remaining parts taken from reference TRBV7-6 and TRBJ2-7, reads GAGVSQSPRYKVTKRGQDVALRCDPISGHVSLYWYRQALGQGPEFLTYFNYEAQQDKSGLPNDRFSAERPEGSISTLTIQRTEQRDSAMYRCASSSGGQYYEQYFGPGTRLTVT.

The chain recombines TRBV30 with TRBJ2-3, with 7 bases fitting TRBD1. The CDR3 has 14 amino acids. The germline CDR1 and CDR2 sequences are GTSNPN and SVGIG (reference sequence). Losses at the gene ends were 5 bases for V and 5 bases for J; bases not matched to a gene: 10. The CDR3 protein is CAWDSQGVGDTQYF. For the CDR3, the DNA is TGTGCCTGGGACTCCCAGGGGGTCGGAGATACGCAGTATTTT.

There are many counts of this clonotype. V gene TRBV7-2 combines with J gene TRBJ2-5; 9 bases map to TRBD2. The germline V gene encodes CDR1 SGHTA and CDR2 FQGNSA. This CDR3 is built from 16 residues. The V segment lost 3 bases and the J segment 1 base; nucleotides outside the gene matches: 6. CDR3 loop: CASSLSGAGGQETQYF. As DNA, the CDR3 is TGTGCCAGCAGCTTGAGTGGAGCGGGGGGCCAAGAGACCCAGTACTTC.

This clonotype was recorded a few times. The chain carries TRBV4-2 and TRBJ2-7, with TRBD1 matching over 9 bases. The length of the CDR3 is 16 residues. After removal of 1 base from V and 0 bases from J, the junction contained 4 bases not matched to a gene. Germline V gives CDR1 LGHNA, CDR2 YNFKEQ. The CDR3 protein is CASSQGWDRVSYEQYF. CDR3 coding DNA: TGTGCCAGCAGCCAAGGTTGGGACAGGGTCTCCTACGAGCAGTACTTC.

The V gene is TRBV12-3 or TRBV12-4, the J gene TRBJ2-7; perhaps TRBD1 as D (6 bases). CDR3 length equals 14 residues. V was shortened by 3 bases and J by 6 bases, with 15 bases between the two germline ends. The DNA for the CDR3 is TGTGCCAGCAGTTTCAACAGGGAGCTCGGCGAGCAGTACTTC. This codes for CASSFNRELGEQYF.